Sequencing of this TCR beta chain was carried out in a study of blood T cell repertoires in COVID-19. The germline V gene encodes CDR1 LNHNV and CDR2 YYDKDF (reference sequence). This CDR3 is 13 amino acids long. Comment on this clone: Sequence at one end of the junction differs from germline and may be a read error.

Assay used: immunoSEQ multiplex PCR; TCRdb lists only in-frame clones, some missing. The data hold around 140,000 clones, with about 80% observed a single time. The sample taken for sequencing was PBMCs or T cells enriched from blood (not recorded which). The chain recombines TRBV15 with TRBJ1-5, with 8 bases fitting TRBD1. The sequence derives from a man aged 50 to 60 in a cohort exposed to, infected with or recovered from COVID-19 (not recorded which). This chain's CDR3 is CATSGDRGQPQHF. Written as DNA, the CDR3 is TGTGCCACCAGCGGAGACAGGGGCCAGCCCCAGCATTTT. Full variable domain (outside the CDR3, taken from reference TRBV15 and TRBJ1-5): DAMVIQNPRYQVTQFGKPVTLSCSQTLNHNVMYWYQQKSSQAPKLLFHYYDKDFNNEADTPDNFQSRRPNTSFCFLDIRSPGLGDTAMYLCATSGDRGQPQHFGDGTRLSIL.